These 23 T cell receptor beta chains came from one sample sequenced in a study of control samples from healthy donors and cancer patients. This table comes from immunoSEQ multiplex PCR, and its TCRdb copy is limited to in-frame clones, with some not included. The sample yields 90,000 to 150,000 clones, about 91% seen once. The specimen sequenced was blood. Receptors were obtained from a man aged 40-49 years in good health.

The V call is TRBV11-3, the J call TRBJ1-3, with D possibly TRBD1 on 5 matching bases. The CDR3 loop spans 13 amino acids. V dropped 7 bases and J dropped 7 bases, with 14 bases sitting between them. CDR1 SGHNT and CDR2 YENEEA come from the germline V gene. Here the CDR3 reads CASTVGGANTIYF. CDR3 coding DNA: TGTGCCAGCACCGTCGGCGGGGCGAACACCATATATTTT.

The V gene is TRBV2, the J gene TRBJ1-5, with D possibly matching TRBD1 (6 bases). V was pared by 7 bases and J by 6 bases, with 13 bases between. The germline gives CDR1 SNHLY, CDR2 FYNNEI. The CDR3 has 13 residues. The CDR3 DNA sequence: TGTGCCAGCATTTACAGGGTCGGTCAGCCCCAGCATTTT. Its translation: CASIYRVGQPQHF.

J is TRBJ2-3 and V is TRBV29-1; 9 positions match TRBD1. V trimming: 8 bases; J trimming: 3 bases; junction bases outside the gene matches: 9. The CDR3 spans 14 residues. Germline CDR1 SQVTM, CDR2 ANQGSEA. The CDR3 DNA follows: TGCAGCTTTCTGGACAGGGGCAGAACAGATACGCAGTATTTT. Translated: CSFLDRGRTDTQYF.

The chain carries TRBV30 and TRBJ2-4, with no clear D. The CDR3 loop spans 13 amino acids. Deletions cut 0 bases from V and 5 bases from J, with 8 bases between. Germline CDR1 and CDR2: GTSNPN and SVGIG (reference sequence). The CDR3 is CAWSVGWENIQYF. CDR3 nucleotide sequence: TGTGCCTGGAGTGTAGGGTGGGAAAACATTCAGTACTTC.

The CDR3 loop reads CASSQVTERYLYGYTF. The CDR3, as DNA: TGCGCCAGCAGCCAAGTCACAGAGAGGTACTTATATGGCTACACCTTC. The chain recombines TRBV4-1 with TRBJ1-2, with D uncertain. The CDR3 loop spans 16 amino acids. Trimming shortened V by 1 base and J by 5 bases, and 17 bases separated the two germline ends. The germline gives CDR1 MGHRA, CDR2 YSYEKL.

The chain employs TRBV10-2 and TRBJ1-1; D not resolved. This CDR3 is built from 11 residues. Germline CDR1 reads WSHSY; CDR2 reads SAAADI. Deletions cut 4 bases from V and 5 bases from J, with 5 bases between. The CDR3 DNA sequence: TGCGCCAGCAGTGGAGGTACTGAAGCTTTCTTT. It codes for CASSGGTEAFF.

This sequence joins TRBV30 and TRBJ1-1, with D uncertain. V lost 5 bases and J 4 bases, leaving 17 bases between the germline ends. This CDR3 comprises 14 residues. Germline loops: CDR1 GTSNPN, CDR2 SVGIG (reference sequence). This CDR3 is CAWQTPGKSTEAFF. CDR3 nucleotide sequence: TGTGCCTGGCAAACCCCGGGTAAGTCCACTGAAGCTTTCTTT.

The CDR3 sequence is CSVVIGLASNQPQHF. In DNA, the CDR3 is TGCAGCGTTGTGATAGGACTTGCGAGCAATCAGCCCCAGCATTTT. This sequence joins TRBV29-1 and TRBJ1-5; D remains unclear. Germline-derived CDR1 and CDR2 are SQVTM and ANQGSEA. V lost 4 bases, J lost 1 base, and 14 bases lay in between. CDR3 length: 15 residues.

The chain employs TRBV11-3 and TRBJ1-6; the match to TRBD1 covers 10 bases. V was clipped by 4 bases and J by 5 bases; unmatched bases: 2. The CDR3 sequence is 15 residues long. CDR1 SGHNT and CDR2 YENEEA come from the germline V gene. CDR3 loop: CASSSGTGDNSPLHF. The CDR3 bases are TGTGCCAGCAGCTCCGGGACAGGGGATAATTCACCCCTCCACTTT.

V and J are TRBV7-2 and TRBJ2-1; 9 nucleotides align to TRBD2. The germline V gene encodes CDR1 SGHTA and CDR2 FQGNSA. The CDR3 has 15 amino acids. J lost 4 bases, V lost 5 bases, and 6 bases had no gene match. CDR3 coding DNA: TGTGCCAGCAGCGCATCTAGCGGGGAATACAATGAGCAGTTCTTC. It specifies CASSASSGEYNEQFF.

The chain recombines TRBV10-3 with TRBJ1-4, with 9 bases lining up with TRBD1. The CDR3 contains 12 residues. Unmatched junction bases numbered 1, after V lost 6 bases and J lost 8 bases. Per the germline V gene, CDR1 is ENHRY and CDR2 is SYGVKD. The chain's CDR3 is CAIRGQGEKLFF. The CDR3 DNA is TGTGCCATCAGGGGACAGGGAGAAAAACTGTTTTTT.

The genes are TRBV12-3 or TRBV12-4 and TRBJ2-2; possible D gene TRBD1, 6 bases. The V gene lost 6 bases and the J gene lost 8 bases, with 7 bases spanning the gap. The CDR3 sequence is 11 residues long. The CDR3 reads CASRQGGELFF. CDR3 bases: TGTGCCAGCAGACAGGGTGGGGAGCTGTTTTTT.

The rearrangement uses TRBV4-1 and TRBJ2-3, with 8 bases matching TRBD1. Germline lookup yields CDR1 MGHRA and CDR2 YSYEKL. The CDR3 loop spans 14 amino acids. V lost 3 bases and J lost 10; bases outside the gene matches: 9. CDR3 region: CASSHPDQGAPQYF. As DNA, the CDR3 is TGCGCCAGCAGCCACCCCGATCAGGGGGCGCCGCAGTATTTT.

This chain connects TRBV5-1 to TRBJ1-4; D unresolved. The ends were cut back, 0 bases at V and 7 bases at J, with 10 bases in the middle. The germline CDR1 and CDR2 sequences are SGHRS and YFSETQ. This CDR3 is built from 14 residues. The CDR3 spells CASSLEALPEKLFF. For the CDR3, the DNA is TGCGCCAGCAGCTTGGAGGCCCTTCCTGAAAAACTGTTTTTT.

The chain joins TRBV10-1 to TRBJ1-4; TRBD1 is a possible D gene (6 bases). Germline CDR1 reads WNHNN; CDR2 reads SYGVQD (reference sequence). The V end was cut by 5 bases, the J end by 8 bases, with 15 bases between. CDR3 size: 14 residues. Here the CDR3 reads CASSPGQKREKLFF. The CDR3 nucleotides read TGCGCCAGCAGTCCGGGACAAAAGAGGGAAAAACTGTTTTTT.

The CDR3 is CASRTQSNYGYTF. CDR3 bases: TGTGCCAGTAGAACACAAAGCAACTATGGCTACACCTTC. The chain uses TRBV19 and TRBJ1-2; D not resolved. CDR1 is LNHDA, CDR2 SQIVND, per germline (reference sequence). The CDR3 has 13 residues. Trimming took 6 bases from V and 2 from J, leaving 10 bases between them.

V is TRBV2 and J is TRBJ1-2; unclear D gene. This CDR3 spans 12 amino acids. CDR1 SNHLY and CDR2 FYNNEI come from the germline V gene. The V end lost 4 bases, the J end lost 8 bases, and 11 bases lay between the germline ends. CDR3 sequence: CASSGHANGYTF. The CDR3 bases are TGTGCCAGCAGTGGACATGCTAACGGCTACACCTTC.

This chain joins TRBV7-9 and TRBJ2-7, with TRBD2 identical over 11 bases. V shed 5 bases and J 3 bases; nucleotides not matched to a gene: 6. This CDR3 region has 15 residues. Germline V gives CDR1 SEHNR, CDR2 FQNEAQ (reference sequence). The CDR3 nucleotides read TGTGCCAGCAGCCCACTAGCGGGGGTGTTCTACGAGCAGTACTTC. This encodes CASSPLAGVFYEQYF.

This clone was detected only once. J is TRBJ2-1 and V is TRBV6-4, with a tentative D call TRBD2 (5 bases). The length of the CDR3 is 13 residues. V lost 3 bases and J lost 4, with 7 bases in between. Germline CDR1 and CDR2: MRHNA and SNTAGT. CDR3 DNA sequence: TGTGCCAGCAGTGAGGAGGCTTACAATGAGCAGTTCTTC. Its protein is CASSEEAYNEQFF.

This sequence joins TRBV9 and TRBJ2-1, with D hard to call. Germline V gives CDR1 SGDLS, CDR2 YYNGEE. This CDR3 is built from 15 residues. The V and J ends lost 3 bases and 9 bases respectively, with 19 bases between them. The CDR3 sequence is CASSATTSLGGEQFF. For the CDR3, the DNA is TGTGCCAGCAGCGCCACCACAAGTTTGGGCGGTGAGCAGTTCTTC.

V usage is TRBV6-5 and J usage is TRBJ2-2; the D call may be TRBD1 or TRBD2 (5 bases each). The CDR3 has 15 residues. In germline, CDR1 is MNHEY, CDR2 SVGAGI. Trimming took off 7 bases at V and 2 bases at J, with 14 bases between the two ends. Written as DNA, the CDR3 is TGTGCCAGCACTGGGGGAAGGGGAAACACCGGGGAGCTGTTTTTT. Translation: CASTGGRGNTGELFF.

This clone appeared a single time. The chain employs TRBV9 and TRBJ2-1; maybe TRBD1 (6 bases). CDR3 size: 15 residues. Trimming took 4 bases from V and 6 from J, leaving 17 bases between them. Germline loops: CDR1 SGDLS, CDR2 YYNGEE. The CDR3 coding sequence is TGTGCCAGCAGCCCTCAACAGGGTCCCTCCAATGAGCAGTTCTTC. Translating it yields CASSPQQGPSNEQFF.

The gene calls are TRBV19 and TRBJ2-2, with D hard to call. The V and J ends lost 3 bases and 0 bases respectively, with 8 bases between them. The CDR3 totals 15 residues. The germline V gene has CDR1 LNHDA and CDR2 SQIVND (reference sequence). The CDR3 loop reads CASSITGANTGELFF. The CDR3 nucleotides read TGTGCCAGTAGTATTACCGGCGCGAACACCGGGGAGCTGTTTTTT.